This T cell receptor beta chain comes out of a study of shared clonotypes between healthy human individuals (TCRdb year 2020). Study-wide context: The cohort included a few men and a couple of women between 18 and 49 years of age. Per donor, three plates each were used for CD4 naive and CD4 memory, two for CD8 naive, and one for CD8 memory. To estimate repertoire size and how much clonotypes are shared between individuals, the study performed deep sequencing of blood TCR repertoires from roughly five healthy adults. To increase sequencing depth and limit assay-specific biases, TCR repertoire library preparation and sequencing were carried out by different laboratories using diverse techniques. Each donor's leukapheresis produced roughly between about 0.8 and 8.9 billion PBMCs.

With regard to this clone: Which antigen it targets is not known. Qualities for individual bases were not recorded, and no much larger clone is one base off.

Using the deep immunoSEQ assay, multiplex PCR amplified TCR CDR3 regions from genomic DNA. Genomic DNA extracted from each cell subset was distributed evenly over all wells of several immunoSEQ 96-well plates, and each plate served as one replicate. For sorted subsets, approximately 200 ng of genomic DNA, equivalent to around 29,000 T cell genomes, went into each replicate PCR. Purified libraries were measured with a Qubit 3.0 fluorometer, size-checked on a Bioanalyzer 2100, and measured again with the KAPA Library Quantification kit. Each immunoSEQ 96-well plate was sequenced on its own single-read 150-cycle Illumina NextSeq 550 flow cell. As for the original processing: The immunoSEQ output contained only junctional sequences without quality scores, so filtering could not match that applied to full-length reads. Sequences were annotated with PyIR, a Python wrapper for IgBLAST v1.9, and V/J genes and CDR3 were assigned using IMGT germline references. Reads with weak V/J assignments (E-value above 1e-6), missing CDR3, stop codons, out-of-frame junctions, or ambiguous translated residues were removed. A V3J clonotype was defined by an identical inferred V gene, J gene, and CDR3 amino acid sequence. To compute the percentage overlap between repertoires, the number of shared unique clonotypes was divided by the size of the smaller repertoire. Repertoire richness was assessed with RTK rarefaction, the Chao1 estimator, and Recon v2.1 estimates of unobserved clonotypes. For all TCRbeta clonotypes obtained by the gDNA method from several donors, generation probabilities were computed with OLGA. TCRdb took this table from immuneACCESS and kept in-frame rearrangements with V and J called. Such tables lack part of the clones; where checked against another copy, unresolved V genes explain under half of the gap, and the rest is unexplained. That table furnishes V, J and clone size, whereas the DNA furnished D and trimming. This sample comprises approximately 1.5 million clones, roughly 98.5% of them detected only once. About 0.35% of the sample is held by the ten biggest clonotypes.

The paper's findings and limits, for the study overall: Larger estimated clonotype richness was generally found for naive subsets than for memory subsets. Sampling was restricted to blood, and TCR repertoires in tissues likely differ from the TCR repertoires found in blood. Sharing across a handful of donors was observed for about 5% of naive CD4, under 4% of naive CD8, about 2.3% of memory CD4, and around 0.4% of memory CD8 clonotypes. Pairwise subsampling indicated that sequencing depth was expected to affect the degree of clonotype sharing among donors. Compared with non-shared clonotypes, clonotypes shared by all four sorted-subset donors had higher generation probabilities. The small number of donors limited the genetic and exposure-history diversity represented. Even with the large sequencing depth, rarefaction of the sorted-subset datasets indicated that sequencing was incomplete.

Reading the germline V gene gives CDR1 SGHAT and CDR2 FQNNGV. The cysteine opens and the phenylalanine closes a CDR3 of 18 amino acids. CDR3 DNA is the only sequence kept; it has 54 bases, read in frame from the first base. V ends up 4 bases short and J 4 bases short, with an unmatched junction base count of 16. Donors were healthy HIV-negative adults with no recently reported acute infections or vaccinations. Only Caucasian adults living in Nashville, Tennessee, USA were represented among the donors. Magnetic negative selection was used to enrich CD4+ T cells, after which naive cells were positively selected on CD45RA and the negative fraction became the memory subset. Blood was collected by leukapheresis, and PBMCs were isolated by Ficoll-Histopaque density gradient centrifugation and then cryopreserved in liquid nitrogen vapor phase. Purity and quantity of every magnetically sorted T cell population were checked by analytical flow cytometry. Genomic DNA was isolated from each sorted fraction and quantified by UV absorbance on a Nanodrop 2000c.

The source is a young man in good health. The sequenced sample consisted of naive CD4+ T cells sorted from blood. What the cell subset or site label conveys for this sample: CD45RA+ positively selected. The sequence joins TRBV11-2 to TRBJ2-7; 10 bases in between match TRBD1. The DNA is as follows: TGTGCCAGCAGCTACTCCGGGACAGGGGCCTTCATGGTGTACGAGCAGTACTTC. The translation is CASSYSGTGAFMVYEQYF.